The entry below describes one TCR beta chain. Once isolated by positive magnetic bead selection, the CD4+ and CD8+ cells had their purity checked by flow cytometry. CDR1 is SEHNR and CDR2 is FQNEAQ in the germline V gene (reference sequence). This CDR3 contains 18 residues. V lost 1 base, J lost 3 bases, and 11 bases stayed unmatched. Only in-frame clones appear in the TCRdb table, and some are missing; sequencing was by immunoSEQ multiplex PCR. Here the sample spans under 15,000 clones, approximately 80% being singletons. This specimen belongs to a study of somatic mutations in cytotoxic T cells in rheumatoid arthritis. About the study: Selected populations of V beta antibody-stained T cells underwent flow sorting at nearly 100% purity; these encompassed V beta1+ cells subjected to TCRB sequencing.

This sequence joins TRBV7-9 and TRBJ2-2; 7 bases align to TRBD2. Sequenced: CD8+ T cells sorted from blood. The clonotype was recovered from a man aged 45-65 years in good health. CDR3 sequence reads: CASSLGSLAGEYTGELFF. The CDR3 coding sequence is TGTGCCAGCAGCTTAGGGTCTTTGGCGGGGGAGTACACCGGGGAGCTGTTTTTT.